This T cell receptor beta chain was recorded in a study of immune characterization of retroperitoneal liposarcoma. TCRdb processed the PCR reads anew with MiXCR; each CDR3 protein has one entry. Here the sample spans approximately 11,000 distinct CDR3 sequences, 50% being singletons. V shed 0 bases, J shed 8 bases, and the junction held 5 bases outside the gene matches. This CDR3 has 15 amino acids. The germline V gene has CDR1 MNHNY and CDR2 SVGAGI (reference sequence). Sequencing input: tumor tissue. The V call is TRBV6-6, the J call TRBJ2-1, with 9 bases that match TRBD2. The sequence was obtained from a female donor with retroperitoneal liposarcoma. CDR3 in DNA: TGTGCCAGCAGTTACTCGGCGGGAGGGTTGGATGAGCAGTTCTTC. Residues: CASSYSAGGLDEQFF.